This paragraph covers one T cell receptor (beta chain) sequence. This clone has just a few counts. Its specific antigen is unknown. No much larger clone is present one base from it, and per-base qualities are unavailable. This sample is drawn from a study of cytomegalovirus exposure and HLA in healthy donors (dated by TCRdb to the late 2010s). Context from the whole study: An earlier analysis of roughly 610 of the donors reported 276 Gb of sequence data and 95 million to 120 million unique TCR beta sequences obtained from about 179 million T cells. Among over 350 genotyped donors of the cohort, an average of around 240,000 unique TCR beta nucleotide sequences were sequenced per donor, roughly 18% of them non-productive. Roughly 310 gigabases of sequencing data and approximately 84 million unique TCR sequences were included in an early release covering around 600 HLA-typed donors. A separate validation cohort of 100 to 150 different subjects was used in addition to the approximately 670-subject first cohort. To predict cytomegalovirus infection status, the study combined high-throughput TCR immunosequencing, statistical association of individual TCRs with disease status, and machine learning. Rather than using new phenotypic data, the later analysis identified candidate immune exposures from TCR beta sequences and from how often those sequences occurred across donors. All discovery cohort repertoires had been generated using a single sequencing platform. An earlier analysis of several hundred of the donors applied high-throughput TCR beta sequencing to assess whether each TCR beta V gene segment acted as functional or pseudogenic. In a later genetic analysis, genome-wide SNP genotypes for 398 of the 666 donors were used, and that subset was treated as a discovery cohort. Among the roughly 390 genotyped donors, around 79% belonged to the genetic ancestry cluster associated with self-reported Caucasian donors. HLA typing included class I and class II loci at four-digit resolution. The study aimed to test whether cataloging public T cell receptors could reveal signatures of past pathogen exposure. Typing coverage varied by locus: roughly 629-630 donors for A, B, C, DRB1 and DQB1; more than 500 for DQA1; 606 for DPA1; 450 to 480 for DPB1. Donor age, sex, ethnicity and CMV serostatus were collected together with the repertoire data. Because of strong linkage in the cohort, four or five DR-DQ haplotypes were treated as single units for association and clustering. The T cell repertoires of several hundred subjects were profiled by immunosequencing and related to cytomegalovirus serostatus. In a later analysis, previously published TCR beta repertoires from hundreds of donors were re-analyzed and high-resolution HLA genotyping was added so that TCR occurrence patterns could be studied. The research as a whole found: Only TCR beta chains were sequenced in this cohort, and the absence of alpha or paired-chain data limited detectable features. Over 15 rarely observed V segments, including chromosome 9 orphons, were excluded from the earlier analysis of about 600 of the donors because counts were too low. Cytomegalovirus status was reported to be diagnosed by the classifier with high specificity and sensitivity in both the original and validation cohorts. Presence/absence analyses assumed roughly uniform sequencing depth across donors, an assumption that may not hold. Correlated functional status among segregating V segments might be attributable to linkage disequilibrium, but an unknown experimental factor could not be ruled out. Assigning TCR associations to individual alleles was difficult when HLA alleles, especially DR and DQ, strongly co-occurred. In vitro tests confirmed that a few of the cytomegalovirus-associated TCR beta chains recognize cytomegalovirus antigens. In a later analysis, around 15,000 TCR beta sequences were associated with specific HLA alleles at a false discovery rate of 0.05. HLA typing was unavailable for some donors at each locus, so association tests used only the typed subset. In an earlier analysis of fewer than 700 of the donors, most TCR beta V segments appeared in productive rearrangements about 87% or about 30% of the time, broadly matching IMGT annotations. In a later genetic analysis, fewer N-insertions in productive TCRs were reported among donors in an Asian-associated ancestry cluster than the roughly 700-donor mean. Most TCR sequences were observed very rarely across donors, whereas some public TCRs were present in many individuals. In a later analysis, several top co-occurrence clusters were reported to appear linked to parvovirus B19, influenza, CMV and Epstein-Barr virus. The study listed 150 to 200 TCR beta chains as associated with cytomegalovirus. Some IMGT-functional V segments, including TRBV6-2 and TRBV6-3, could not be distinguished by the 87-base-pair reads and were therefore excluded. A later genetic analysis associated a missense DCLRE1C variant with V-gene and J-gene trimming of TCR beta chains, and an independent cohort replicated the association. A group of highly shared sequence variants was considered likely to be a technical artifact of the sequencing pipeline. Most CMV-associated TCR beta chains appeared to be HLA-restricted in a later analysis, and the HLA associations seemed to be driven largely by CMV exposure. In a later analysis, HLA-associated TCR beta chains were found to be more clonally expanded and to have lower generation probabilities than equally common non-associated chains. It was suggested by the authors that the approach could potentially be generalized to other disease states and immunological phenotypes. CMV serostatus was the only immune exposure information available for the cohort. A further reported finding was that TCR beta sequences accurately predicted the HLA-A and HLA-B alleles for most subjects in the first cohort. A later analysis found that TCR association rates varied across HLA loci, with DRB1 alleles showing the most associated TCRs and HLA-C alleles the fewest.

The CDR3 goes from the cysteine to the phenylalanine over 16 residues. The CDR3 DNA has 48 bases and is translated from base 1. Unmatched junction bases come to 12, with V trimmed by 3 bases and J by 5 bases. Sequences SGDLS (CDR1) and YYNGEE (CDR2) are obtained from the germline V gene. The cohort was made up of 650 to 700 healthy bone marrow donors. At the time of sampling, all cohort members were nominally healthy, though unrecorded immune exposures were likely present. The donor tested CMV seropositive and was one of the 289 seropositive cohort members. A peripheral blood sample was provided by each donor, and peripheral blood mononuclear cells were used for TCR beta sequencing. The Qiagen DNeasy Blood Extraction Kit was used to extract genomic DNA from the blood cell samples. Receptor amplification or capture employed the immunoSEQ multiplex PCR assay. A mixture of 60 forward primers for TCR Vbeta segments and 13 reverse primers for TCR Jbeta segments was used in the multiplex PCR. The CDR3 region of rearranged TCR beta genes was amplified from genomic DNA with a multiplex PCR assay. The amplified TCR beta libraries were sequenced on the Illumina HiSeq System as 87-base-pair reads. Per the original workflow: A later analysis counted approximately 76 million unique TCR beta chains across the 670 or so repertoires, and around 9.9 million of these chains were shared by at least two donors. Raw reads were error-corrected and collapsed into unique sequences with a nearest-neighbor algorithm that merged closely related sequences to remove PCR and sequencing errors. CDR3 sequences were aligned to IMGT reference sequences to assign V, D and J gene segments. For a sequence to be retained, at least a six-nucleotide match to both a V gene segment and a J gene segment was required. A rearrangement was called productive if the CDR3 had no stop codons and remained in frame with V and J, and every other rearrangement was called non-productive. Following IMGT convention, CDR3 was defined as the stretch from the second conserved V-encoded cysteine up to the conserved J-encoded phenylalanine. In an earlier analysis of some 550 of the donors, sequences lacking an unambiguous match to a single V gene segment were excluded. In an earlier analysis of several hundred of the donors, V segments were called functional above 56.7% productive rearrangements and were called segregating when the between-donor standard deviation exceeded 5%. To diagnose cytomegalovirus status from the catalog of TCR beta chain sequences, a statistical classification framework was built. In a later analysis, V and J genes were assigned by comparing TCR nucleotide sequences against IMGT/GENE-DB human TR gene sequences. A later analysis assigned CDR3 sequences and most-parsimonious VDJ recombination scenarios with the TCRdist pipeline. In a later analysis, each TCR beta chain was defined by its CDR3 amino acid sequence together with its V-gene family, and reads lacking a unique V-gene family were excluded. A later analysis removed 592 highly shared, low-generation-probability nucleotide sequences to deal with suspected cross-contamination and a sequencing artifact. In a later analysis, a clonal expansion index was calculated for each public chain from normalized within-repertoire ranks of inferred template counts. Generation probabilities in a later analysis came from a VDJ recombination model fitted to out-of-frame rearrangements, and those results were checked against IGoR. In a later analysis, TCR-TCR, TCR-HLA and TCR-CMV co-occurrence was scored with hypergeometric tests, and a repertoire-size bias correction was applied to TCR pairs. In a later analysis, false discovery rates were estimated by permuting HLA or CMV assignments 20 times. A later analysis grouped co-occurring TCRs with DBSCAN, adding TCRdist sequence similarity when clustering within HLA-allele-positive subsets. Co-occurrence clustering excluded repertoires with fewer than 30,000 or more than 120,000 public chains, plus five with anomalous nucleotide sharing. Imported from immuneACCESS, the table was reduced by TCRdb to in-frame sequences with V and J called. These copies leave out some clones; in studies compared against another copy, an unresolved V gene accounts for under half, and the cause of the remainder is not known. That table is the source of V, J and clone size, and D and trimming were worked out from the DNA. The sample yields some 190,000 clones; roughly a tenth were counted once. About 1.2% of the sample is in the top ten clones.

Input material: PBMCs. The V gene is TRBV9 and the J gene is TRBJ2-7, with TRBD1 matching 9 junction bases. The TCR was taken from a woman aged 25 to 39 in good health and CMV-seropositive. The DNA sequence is TGTGCCAGCAGCGCCAGGCCGACAGGGGGGTTCGACGAGCAGTACTTC. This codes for CASSARPTGGFDEQYF.